This T cell receptor (beta chain) was retrieved from a study of OX40 agonist ivuxolimab in advanced cancers. V was clipped by 0 bases and J by 2 bases; unmatched bases: 2. This CDR3 region has 15 residues. Germline CDR1 reads SNHLY; CDR2 reads FYNNEI. Method: immunoSEQ multiplex PCR; TCRdb's copy keeps in-frame clones and lacks some. The sample yields tens of thousands of clones, just under 90% seen once. The source is an adult with an advanced solid tumor such as melanoma, head and neck, liver or kidney cancer. The V and J genes are TRBV2 and TRBJ2-7; 9 nucleotides line up with TRBD1. The material sequenced was CD4+ or CD8+ T cells sorted from blood, taken in a trial of the OX40 agonist ivuxolimab. CDR3 bases: TGTGCCAGCAGTGAAGCAAGACAGGGGGCCTACGAGCAGTACTTC. The encoded protein is CASSEARQGAYEQYF.